The sequence of this T cell receptor (beta chain) was determined in a study of monozygotic twins with inflammatory bowel disease. Study outcomes and limitations: In these data, no single strong IBD-associated signal or clonotype received support.

Collection yielded approximately 2.3 ml of blood per donor. Two nested PCRs, roughly 16 and 10 cycles, amplified TCRalpha and TCRbeta cDNA. TCRdb re-called the 5' RACE reads and shows each CDR3 protein once, DNA omitted. Its table records around 100,000 distinct CDR3 sequences. A remark on this clonotype: Its antigen is currently unknown.

The CDR3 runs to 14 residues. Looked up from germline, CDR1 is SGHRS and CDR2 is YFSETQ. The TCR comes from a human donor with ulcerative colitis or Crohn's disease, or a healthy co-twin of an affected twin (not recorded which). This chain connects TRBV5-1 to TRBJ2-5; lacking DNA, the TRBD1 call made by TCRdb goes unchecked. Sequencing used blood. CDR3 amino acids: CASSRDRVGETQYF.